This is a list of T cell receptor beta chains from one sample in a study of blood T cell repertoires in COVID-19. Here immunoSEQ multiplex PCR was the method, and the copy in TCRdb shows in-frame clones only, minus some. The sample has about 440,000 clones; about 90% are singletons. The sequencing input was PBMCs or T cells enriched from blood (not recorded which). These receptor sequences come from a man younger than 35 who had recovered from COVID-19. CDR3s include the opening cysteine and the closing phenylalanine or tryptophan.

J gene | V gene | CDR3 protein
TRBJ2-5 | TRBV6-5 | CASSFGRTQYF
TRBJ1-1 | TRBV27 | CASSLIGRHIPNRHGNTEAFF
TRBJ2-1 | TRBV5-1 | CASSEDRDGEQFF
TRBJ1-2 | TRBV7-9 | CASSFRDRGYGYTF
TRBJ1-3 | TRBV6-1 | CASSDGTDRGNTIYF
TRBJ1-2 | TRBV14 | CASSQQVVGGGYTF
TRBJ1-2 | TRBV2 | CASSEKLMGGTGYYGYTF
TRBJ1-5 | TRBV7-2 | CASSLGGGNGQPQHF
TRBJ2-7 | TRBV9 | CASSVVASTYEQYF
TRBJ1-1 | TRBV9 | CASSVAPPGAGGRGEAFF
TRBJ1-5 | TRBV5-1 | CASSWGEGGNQPQHF
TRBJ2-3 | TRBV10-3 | CAIRAGATDTQYF
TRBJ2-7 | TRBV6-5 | CASSPTGTGDYEQYF
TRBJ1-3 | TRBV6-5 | CASRIDRNSGNTIYF
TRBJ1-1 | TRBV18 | CASSPQYRDTEAFF
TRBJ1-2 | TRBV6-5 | CASTGGGYGYTF
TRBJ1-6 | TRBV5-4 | CASSLAGRGNSPLHF
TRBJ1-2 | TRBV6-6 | CASSYSEGRVYGYTF
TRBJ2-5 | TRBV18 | CASSPPDSSRETQYF
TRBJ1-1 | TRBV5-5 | CASSSGPGQMNTEAFF
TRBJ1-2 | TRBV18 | CASSLGPGQGATGYGYTF
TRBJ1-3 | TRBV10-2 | CASSDPWDTGNTIYF
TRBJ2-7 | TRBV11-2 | CASSLDRGLREQYF
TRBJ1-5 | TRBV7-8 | CASSRQGAAGVQPQHF
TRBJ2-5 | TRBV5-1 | CASRPREETQYF
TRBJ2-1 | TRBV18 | CASSPRLAGGKNNEQFF
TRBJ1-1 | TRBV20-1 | CSATLQTEAFF
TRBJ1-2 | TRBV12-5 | CASGLGQGAYGYTF